This TCR beta chain was captured in a study of T cell responses to AZD1222 COVID-19 vaccine. Study-wide results and limits: Baseline antibody screening turned up just a handful of seropositive AZD1222 recipients.

Comments on this clone: The antigen remains unidentified.

Clones were read by immunoSEQ multiplex PCR, and TCRdb kept only the in-frame ones, dropping some. Of 100,000 or so clones in the sample, 90% to 95% are singletons; the top ten hold 4% to 5%. Trimming took 3 bases from V and 1 from J, leaving 12 bases between them. There are 16 residues in the CDR3. The V gene's germline CDR1 is MNHEY and CDR2 SMNVEV (reference sequence). Specimen: peripheral blood, collected on day 0 of AZD1222 vaccination. The rearrangement links TRBV27 to TRBJ2-2; D remains unclear. The TCR originated in an adult in good health. CDR3 coding DNA: TGTGCCAGCAGTTTTTTAGCTAATGGGAACACCGGGGAGCTGTTTTTT. Its translation: CASSFLANGNTGELFF.